This passage covers 3 T cell receptor beta chains from one sample sequenced in a study of T cell repertoires in cytomegalovirus infection. TCRdb re-called the reads through MiXCR, storing one row per CDR3 protein. The sample lists about 46,000 distinct CDR3 sequences; about a fifth were seen once. For these receptors, no antigen is known. The starting material was CD8+ T cells from cultured PBMCs, obtained from culture after CMV antigen stimulation. These receptors were collected from a human donor in good health (CMV status not recorded). Some clones in this sample may be carry-over from other donors' samples.

This clonotype came up many times. J is TRBJ1-1 and V is TRBV7-2; 7 bases match TRBD1. This CDR3 is built from 17 residues. Germline V gene data show CDR1 as SGHTA and CDR2 as FQGNSA. The J segment lost 1 base and the V segment lost 1 base, leaving 9 bases of the junction unmatched. In DNA, the CDR3 is TGTGCCAGCAGCTTAGAGGGGGCCCACTTCGGGAACACTGAAGCTTTCTTT. This translates into CASSLEGAHFGNTEAFF.

V is TRBV9 and J is TRBJ2-3; D gene unclear. Germline lookup yields CDR1 SGDLS and CDR2 YYNGEE. This CDR3 is built from 13 residues. The ends were cut back, 0 bases at V and 2 bases at J, with 4 bases in the middle. CDR3 nucleotides: TGTGCCAGCAGCGTAGGTTACACAGATACGCAGTATTTT. Amino acids: CASSVGYTDTQYF. Supplemented by reference TRBV9 and TRBJ2-3, the full variable domain reads DSGVTQTPKHLITATGQRVTLRCSPRSGDLSVYWYQQSLDQGLQFLIQYYNGEERAKGNILERFSAQQFPDLHSELNLSSLELGDSALYFCASSVGYTDTQYFGPGTRLTVL.

This clonotype has only a few counts. The chain couples TRBV11-3 to TRBJ2-4; either TRBD1 or TRBD2 may supply D (6 bases each). Germline CDR1 is SGHNT and CDR2 is YENEEA. Trimming took 0 bases from V and 2 from J, leaving 20 bases between them. The CDR3 length is 19 residues. Written as DNA, the CDR3 is TGTGCCAGCAGCTTAGATCAGTCTTACGGGGGCGCTTCCAAAAACATTCAGTACTTC. Translation: CASSLDQSYGGASKNIQYF.